Presented here are 8 T cell receptor beta chains from one specimen sequenced in a study of shared T cell receptors in the human thymus. Sequencing used immunoSEQ multiplex PCR; TCRdb keeps in-frame clones, though not all of them. The sample shows around 730,000 clones, 80% to 90% of them seen only once. These data were likewise used in another study, on human thymus T cells.

Sample: thymocytes. Every receptor here comes from a girl under three years old with a congenital heart defect.

This chain uses TRBV9 with TRBJ1-1; unclear D gene. The CDR3 totals 13 residues. Trimming took off 0 bases at V and 5 bases at J, with 8 bases between the two ends. The germline V gene encodes CDR1 SGDLS and CDR2 YYNGEE. CDR3 coding DNA: TGTGCCAGCAGCGTAGATCCAACAACTGAAGCTTTCTTT. It encodes CASSVDPTTEAFF.

This chain connects TRBV10-1 to TRBJ2-2; possible D gene TRBD1, 5 bases. This CDR3 is 17 amino acids long. Trimming stripped 2 bases from V and 5 bases from J, with 18 bases between. CDR1 is WNHNN and CDR2 is SYGVQD in the germline V gene (reference sequence). The CDR3 sequence: CASSEVIPRDGTGELFF. In nucleotides, the CDR3 is TGCGCCAGCAGTGAGGTTATCCCCAGGGATGGGACCGGGGAGCTGTTTTTT.

V gene TRBV6-5 combines with J gene TRBJ1-2; TRBD1 matches 7 bases. V lost 4 bases to trimming and J lost 0 bases; unmatched junction nucleotides: 8. The CDR3 totals 16 residues. Per the germline V gene, CDR1 is MNHEY and CDR2 is SVGAGI. The CDR3: CASSSNQTGTNYGYTF. The DNA for the CDR3 is TGTGCCAGCAGTTCGAACCAGACAGGGACTAACTATGGCTACACCTTC.

The chain carries TRBV14 and TRBJ1-1, with D perhaps TRBD1 (5 bases). This CDR3 region has 18 residues. V was clipped by 1 base and J by 0 bases, with 18 bases between them. From germline, CDR1 is SGHDN and CDR2 FVKESK. The CDR3 loop is CASSQATSDTSMNTEAFF. Written as DNA, the CDR3 is TGTGCCAGCAGCCAAGCAACCTCGGACACCTCCATGAACACTGAAGCTTTCTTT.

This chain joins TRBV5-1 and TRBJ2-1; 10 bases align to TRBD1. CDR3 length equals 19 residues. Germline V lookup: CDR1 SGHRS, CDR2 YFSETQ. Trimming cost V 4 bases and J 1 base; bases outside gene matches: 14. The CDR3 DNA reads TGCGCCAGCAGCGACCGGGACAGGGGCCGTCTGGAGTCCTACAATGAGCAGTTCTTC. Residues: CASSDRDRGRLESYNEQFF.

The rearrangement joins TRBV25-1 to TRBJ1-1; TRBD1 might be the D (5 bases). CDR3 length equals 15 residues. Deletions cut 4 bases from V and 4 bases from J, with 16 bases between. Germline V CDR1 and CDR2: MGHDK, SYGVNS. CDR3 protein: CASSGWTEGATEAFF. As DNA, the CDR3 is TGTGCCAGCAGTGGATGGACGGAAGGGGCCACTGAAGCTTTCTTT.

This clone was counted a single time. The chain couples TRBV6-6 to TRBJ1-6; 7 nucleotides match TRBD1. The length of the CDR3 is 15 residues. In germline, CDR1 is MNHNY, CDR2 SVGAGI (reference sequence). Trimming at V came to 6 bases and at J to 9 bases, leaving 11 bases not matched to a gene. CDR3 loop: CASSLDREASSPLHF. As DNA, the CDR3 is TGTGCCAGCAGCCTCGACAGGGAGGCGAGTTCACCCCTCCACTTT.

The V call is TRBV7-2, the J call TRBJ1-5; a weak D match, TRBD1 (5 bases). Trimming stripped 3 bases from V and 0 bases from J, with 9 bases between. Germline CDR1 reads SGHTA; CDR2 reads FQGNSA. The CDR3 has 15 residues. CDR3 in amino acids: CASSLYRSSNQPQHF. CDR3 coding DNA: TGTGCCAGCAGCTTGTACAGGTCTAGCAATCAGCCCCAGCATTTT.